This TCR beta chain was identified in a study of cytomegalovirus exposure and HLA in healthy donors. With 60 Vbeta and 13 Jbeta primers, the PCR was carried out. Only in-frame clones appear in the TCRdb table, and some are missing; sequencing was by immunoSEQ multiplex PCR. Its clone listing holds around 74,000 clones. Each donor's status was that of a healthy bone marrow donor. Trimming at V came to 3 bases and at J to 1 base, leaving 8 bases not matched to a gene. This CDR3 comprises 17 residues. In germline, CDR1 is MGHRA, CDR2 YSYEKL. The chain uses TRBV4-1 and TRBJ2-3; 9 nucleotides line up with TRBD2. Sequencing was carried out using PBMCs. The sequence was collected from a man aged 25 to 40 in good health and CMV-seronegative. The CDR3 region is CASSHSLAGPGTDTQYF. CDR3 nucleotide sequence: TGCGCCAGCAGCCACTCTCTAGCGGGGCCCGGCACAGATACGCAGTATTTT.